Sequencing of this T cell receptor beta chain was carried out in a study of T cell clonality in common variable immunodeficiency. General observations from the study: Fewer TCRbeta clones were shared among CVID subjects than controls. Reportedly, TCR beta sequences from common variable immunodeficiency showed fewer deletions and N-nucleotide insertions.

Most patients and controls had Caucasian heritage. Trimming left V 5 bases short and J 3 bases short, with 8 bases between. Germline assignment: CDR1 SGHTA and CDR2 FQGNSA. There are 12 residues in the CDR3. This clone was seen many times. Its antigen remains unknown. The read comes to an end 3 residues before the CDR3 does, leaving the germline J gene to fill in the end. Equal genomic DNA amounts from CVID and control samples were sequenced. The assay was immunoSEQ multiplex PCR, and TCRdb's table has in-frame clones only and misses some. The sample contains around 45,000 clones, none of them singletons.

V and J are TRBV7-2 and TRBJ2-7, with TRBD1 as a possible D gene (5 bases). This clonotype originated in a person aged 18 to 70 in good health. Sequencing was performed on peripheral blood mononuclear cells. The covered CDR3 bases are TGTGCCAGCAGCATCAGGGACTACGAG. Translated, it gives CASSIRDYE. The whole CDR3 protein reads CASSIRDYEQYF.